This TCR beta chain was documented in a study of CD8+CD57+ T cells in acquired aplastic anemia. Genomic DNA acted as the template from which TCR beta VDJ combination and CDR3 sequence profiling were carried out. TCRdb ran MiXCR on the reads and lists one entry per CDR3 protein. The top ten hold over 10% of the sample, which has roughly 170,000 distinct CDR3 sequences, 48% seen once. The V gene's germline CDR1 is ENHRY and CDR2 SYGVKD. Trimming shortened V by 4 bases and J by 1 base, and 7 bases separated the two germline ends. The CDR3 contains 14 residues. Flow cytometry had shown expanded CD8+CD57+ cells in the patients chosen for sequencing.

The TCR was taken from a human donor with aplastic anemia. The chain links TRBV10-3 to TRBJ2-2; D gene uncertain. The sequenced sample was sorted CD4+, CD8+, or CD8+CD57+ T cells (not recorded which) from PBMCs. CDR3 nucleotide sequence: TGTGCCATCAGTGTTGGCGTGAACACCGGGGAGCTGTTTTTT. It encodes CAISVGVNTGELFF.